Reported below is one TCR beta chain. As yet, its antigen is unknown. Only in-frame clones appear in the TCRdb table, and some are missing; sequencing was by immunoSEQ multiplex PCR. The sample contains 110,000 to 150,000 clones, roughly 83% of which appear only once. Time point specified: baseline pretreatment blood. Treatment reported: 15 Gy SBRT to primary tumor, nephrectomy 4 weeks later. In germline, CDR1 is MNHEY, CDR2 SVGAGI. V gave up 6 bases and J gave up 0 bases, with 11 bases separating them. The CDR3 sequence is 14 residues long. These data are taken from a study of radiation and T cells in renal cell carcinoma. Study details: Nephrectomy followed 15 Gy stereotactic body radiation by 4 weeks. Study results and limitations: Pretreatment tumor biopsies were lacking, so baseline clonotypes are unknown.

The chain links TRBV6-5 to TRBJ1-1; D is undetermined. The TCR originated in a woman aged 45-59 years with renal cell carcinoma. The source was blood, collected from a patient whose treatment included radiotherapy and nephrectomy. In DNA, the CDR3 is TGTGCCAGCAGCTTGACACAAATGAACACTGAAGCTTTCTTT. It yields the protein CASSLTQMNTEAFF.